This T cell receptor (beta chain) was sequenced for a study of cytomegalovirus exposure and HLA in healthy donors. PCR employed 60 Vbeta and 13 Jbeta primers. Libraries were prepared by immunoSEQ multiplex PCR; TCRdb keeps only in-frame clonotypes and omits some of them. The sample has about 130,000 clones, 60% to 80% seen once. Material for sequencing was PBMCs. The sequence derives from a young man in good health and CMV-seronegative.

CDR3 DNA: TGTGCCAGCAGCTGGATGGAAGGGGCTGAAGCTTTCTTT. Translating it yields CASSWMEGAEAFF. The chain is built from TRBV6-5 and TRBJ1-1; possibly TRBD1 for D (5 bases). Germline CDR1 reads MNHEY; CDR2 reads SVGAGI. The V gene lost 6 bases and the J gene lost 6 bases, with 14 bases spanning the gap. The CDR3 spans 13 residues.